This TCR beta chain came from a study of cytotoxic CD8 clonotypes in ibrutinib-treated CLL. TCRdb's table, derived via immunoSEQ multiplex PCR, lists solely in-frame clones and lacks some. The sample includes some 150,000 clones, roughly 80% of them seen just once. The CDR3 loop spans 15 amino acids. Germline CDR1 and CDR2: LGHNA and YNFKEQ. Trimming removed 1 base from V and 4 bases from J; junction bases left unmatched: 7. The chain couples TRBV4-2 to TRBJ2-7; 7 bases fit TRBD1. This clonotype originated in a human donor with chronic lymphocytic leukemia. Source: PBMCs, taken after 12 months of ibrutinib treatment. Here the CDR3 reads CASSQGEGAGYEQYF. The CDR3 DNA is TGTGCCAGCAGCCAAGGCGAGGGGGCCGGGTACGAGCAGTACTTC.